A selection of T cell receptor beta chains follows, all from one sample in a study of OX40 agonist ivuxolimab in advanced cancers. Assay: immunoSEQ multiplex PCR; the TCRdb copy retains only in-frame clones and omits some. The table includes several thousand clones, approximately 90% detected once. Sequences were derived from CD4+ or CD8+ T cells sorted from blood, sampled in a trial of the OX40 agonist ivuxolimab. Every receptor here comes from an adult with an advanced solid tumor such as melanoma, head and neck, liver or kidney cancer. CDR3s include the opening cysteine and the closing phenylalanine or tryptophan. The D gene is left open where the match is weak. Size is omitted from some rows. Given values are once, few, many or a class for expanded clones.

d_call j_call v_call clone_size cdr3_nt cdr3_aa
- TRBJ1-6 TRBV30 - TGTGCCTGGACCTATCCCGGACAGCCATATAATTCACCCCTCCACTTT CAWTYPGQPYNSPLHF
- TRBJ2-3 TRBV28 - TGTGCCAGCAGTTTACCGGGCCCAGAAGATACGCAGTATTTT CASSLPGPEDTQYF
- TRBJ2-5 TRBV6-5 - TGTGCCACCCACCGGGACAATGACCAAGAGACCCAGTACTTC CATHRDNDQETQYF
TRBD2 TRBJ2-3 TRBV5-1 - TGCGCCAGCAGCAGCGCTCCCGCGGGGGAGTCAGATACGCAGTATTTT CASSSAPAGESDTQYF
TRBD1 TRBJ2-1 TRBV18 - TGTGCCAGCTCACCGGGACAGGGGTTTTATGAGCAGTTCTTC CASSPGQGFYEQFF
- TRBJ2-3 TRBV29-1 - TGCAGCGTTGAAGAAGGCAGGGCGGTAGATACGCAGTATTTT CSVEEGRAVDTQYF
- TRBJ2-1 TRBV4-1 - TGCGCCAGCAGCCGATCCCCAGGGGAAGACTACAATGAGCAGTTCTTC CASSRSPGEDYNEQFF
TRBD1 TRBJ2-2 TRBV11-2 - TGTGCCAGCAGCCCTACAGGGGGCGCCAACACCGGGGAGCTGTTTTTT CASSPTGGANTGELFF
TRBD1 TRBJ1-4 TRBV7-9 - TGTGCCAGCAGCTTGGAGGCCGGGACAGGGGGTGAAAAACTGTTTTTT CASSLEAGTGGEKLFF
- TRBJ1-2 TRBV7-9 - TGTGCCAGCAGCGACAGGAATGGCTACACCTTC CASSDRNGYTF
- TRBJ1-4 TRBV11-2 - TGTGCCAGCAGCACACTGACCGGACAGCGGAATGAAAAACTGTTTTTT CASSTLTGQRNEKLFF
- TRBJ1-4 TRBV19 - TGTGCCAGTAAACGGGAGGTGACTAATGAAAAACTGTTTTTT CASKREVTNEKLFF
- TRBJ1-4 TRBV6-1 - TGTGCCAGCAGTGAACAGGCAGGGGTACGAGAAAAACTGTTTTTT CASSEQAGVREKLFF
TRBD1 TRBJ1-2 TRBV27 - TGTGCCAGCAGTTCCCAGGGGGCGCCCTATGGCTACACCTTC CASSSQGAPYGYTF
TRBD1 TRBJ2-5 TRBV6-5 once TGTGCCAGCAGTTACCGTGGAGGCAGGGGGGAGACCCAGTACTTC CASSYRGGRGETQYF
- TRBJ2-3 TRBV29-1 - TGCAGCGTTGTGGGGCGACCCACAGATACGCAGTATTTT CSVVGRPTDTQYF
TRBD2 TRBJ2-5 TRBV18 - TGTGCCAGCTCACAGGGACTAGCGGGGAAAGAGACCCAGTACTTC CASSQGLAGKETQYF
- TRBJ2-3 TRBV23-1 - TGCGCCAGCAGTCAGCGGTACACAGATACGCAGTATTTT CASSQRYTDTQYF
- TRBJ2-5 TRBV28 - TGTGCCAGCAGTCGCCCCGGACGAAGACAAGAGACCCAGTACTTC CASSRPGRRQETQYF
TRBD1 TRBJ1-2 TRBV19 few TGTGCCAGTAGGATCCAGGGGGAAGATGGCTACACCTTC CASRIQGEDGYTF
- TRBJ1-1 TRBV7-9 medium-sized TGTGCCAGCAGCAGACTCGACAGTAACACTGAAGCTTTCTTT CASSRLDSNTEAFF
- TRBJ1-2 TRBV18 few TGTGCCAGCTCACTCACAGGGAGAAACTATGGCTACACCTTC CASSLTGRNYGYTF
TRBD1 TRBJ1-1 TRBV27 - TGTGCCAGCAGTGACCGACAGGGCGGGGCGAACACTGAAGCTTTCTTT CASSDRQGGANTEAFF
- TRBJ2-5 TRBV7-8 few TGTGCCAGCAGTATAGGGAGTCTTAGCGGCTTCTGGGGAGAGACCCAGTACTTC CASSIGSLSGFWGETQYF
- TRBJ1-1 TRBV6-5 - TGTGCCAGCAGTTCCTCCCGTTTAGGGGTAAACACTGAAGCTTTCTTT CASSSSRLGVNTEAFF
TRBD1 TRBJ2-5 TRBV5-1 - TGCGCCAGCAGCTTGTTAGGCGACAGGGCTTACGAGACCCAGTACTTC CASSLLGDRAYETQYF
TRBD2 TRBJ2-1 TRBV4-1 - TGCGCCAGCAGCCAAGATAGATGGGGACTAGCGGGAGTGGCTGAGCAGTTCTTC CASSQDRWGLAGVAEQFF
- TRBJ2-4 TRBV2 - TGTGCCAGCAGTGTAGAGGGAAACATTCAGTACTTC CASSVEGNIQYF
TRBD1 TRBJ1-2 TRBV29-1 - TGCAGCGTACTGGGACAGGGGTTCTATGGCTACACCTTC CSVLGQGFYGYTF
TRBD1 TRBJ2-1 TRBV7-9 - TGTGCCAGCAGCTCGACAGGGGGTGAGCAGTTCTTC CASSSTGGEQFF
- TRBJ2-2 TRBV5-1 - TGCGCCAGCAGCTTGGCCCGGACGGAGTCGGCCGGGGAGCTGTTTTTT CASSLARTESAGELFF
- TRBJ1-1 TRBV7-2 - TGTGCCAGCAGCCCTTTTCCGAGGGGGAACACTGAAGCTTTCTTT CASSPFPRGNTEAFF
- TRBJ2-1 TRBV28 - TGTGCCAGTGAGGACTACAATGAGCAGTTCTTC CASEDYNEQFF
- TRBJ2-1 TRBV18 - TGTGCCAGCTCACCCCGGGACTTCAATGAGCAGTTCTTC CASSPRDFNEQFF
- TRBJ2-5 TRBV7-2 - TGTGCCAGCAGCCCCGTGGGGGGGCGAGAGACCCAGTACTTC CASSPVGGRETQYF
- TRBJ2-1 TRBV5-6 - TGTGCCAGCAGCTTGGTACGACTCCAGAGCTCCTACAATGAGCAGTTCTTC CASSLVRLQSSYNEQFF
TRBD1 TRBJ1-6 TRBV4-2 - TGTGCCAGCAGCCAAGTCGGGACAGGGGGCCGTAATTCACCCCTCCACTTT CASSQVGTGGRNSPLHF
- TRBJ1-1 TRBV6-5 once TGTGCCAGCAGGCGACAGAGGATGAACACTGAAGCTTTCTTT CASRRQRMNTEAFF
- TRBJ1-6 TRBV6-1 once TGTGCCAGCAGTGAAGCCAGCTCCTATAATTCACCCCTCCACTTT CASSEASSYNSPLHF
- TRBJ1-4 TRBV10-3 once TGTGCCATCAGTGCCGAGGTTGCAACTAATGAAAAACTGTTTTTT CAISAEVATNEKLFF
- TRBJ2-1 TRBV7-3 - TGTGCCAGCAGCTTAAATGGTGGGGGCGGTGAGCAGTTCTTC CASSLNGGGGEQFF